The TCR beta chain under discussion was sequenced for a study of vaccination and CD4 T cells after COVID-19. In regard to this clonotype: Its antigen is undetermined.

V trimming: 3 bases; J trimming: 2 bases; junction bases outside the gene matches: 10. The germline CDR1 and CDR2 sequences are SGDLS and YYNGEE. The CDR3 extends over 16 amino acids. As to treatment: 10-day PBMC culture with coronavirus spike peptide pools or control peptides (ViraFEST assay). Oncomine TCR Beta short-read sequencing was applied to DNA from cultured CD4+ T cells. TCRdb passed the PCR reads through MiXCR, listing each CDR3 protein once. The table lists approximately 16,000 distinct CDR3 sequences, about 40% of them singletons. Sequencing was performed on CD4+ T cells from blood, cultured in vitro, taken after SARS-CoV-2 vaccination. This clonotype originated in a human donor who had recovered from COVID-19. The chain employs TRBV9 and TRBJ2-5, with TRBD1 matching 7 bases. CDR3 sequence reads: CASSAGQNQIQETQYF. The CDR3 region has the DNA TGTGCCAGCAGCGCGGGACAGAACCAGATACAAGAGACCCAGTACTTC.